This record looks at one TCR beta chain sequence and its context. This entry comes from a study of blood T cell repertoires in COVID-19. Study overall: Spain, Italy and the United States supplied samples that represented acute and convalescent COVID-19.

Trimming took 10 bases from V and 3 from J; bases not matched to a gene: 3. The CDR3 loop spans 12 amino acids. Germline V gene sequence: CDR1 LNHDA, CDR2 SQIVND (reference sequence). The authors' processing: Nucleated cell number was recorded as an estimate derived from reference gene primer amplification. Some clones are missing from TCRdb's copy, which holds only in-frame ones; the method was immunoSEQ multiplex PCR. The DNA was the basis for D and trimming; V, J and clone size are from that table. The table shows over 200,000 clones, with roughly nine tenths occurring only once. This chain joins TRBV19 and TRBJ1-5; 7 bases match TRBD1. This TCR was sampled from a man aged 60-69 years who had recovered from COVID-19. The sequenced sample was peripheral blood. The CDR3 reads CATRGVNQPQHF. In DNA, the CDR3 is TGTGCCACCAGGGGGGTCAATCAGCCCCAGCATTTT.